This T cell receptor beta chain was retrieved from a study of CD8 T cells in Susac syndrome. As concerns this clonotype: Antigen unknown.

Study observations and caveats: By the study's own acknowledgment, its TCR sequencing and HLA analysis included relatively few individuals.

Trimming took 6 bases from V and 0 from J, leaving 12 bases between them. The CDR3 consists of 15 residues. The germline V gene has CDR1 MNHEY and CDR2 SVGEGT. Reverse transcription of about 0.45 to 1 ug RNA was carried out with random hexamers. TCRdb processed the immunoSEQ multiplex PCR reads anew with MiXCR; each CDR3 protein has one entry. Of a few hundred thousand distinct CDR3 sequences in the sample, about 89% were seen once. The sample was CD8+ T cells from PBMCs. The TCR originated in a human donor with multiple sclerosis. This chain uses TRBV6-2 or TRBV6-3 with TRBJ1-3, with D perhaps TRBD1 (6 bases). DNA for the CDR3: TGTGCCAGCAGCGATGACAGGAGCTCTGGAAACACCATATATTTT. It encodes CASSDDRSSGNTIYF.